Following are 22 T cell receptor beta chains from one sample sequenced in a study of PD-L1 blockade in urothelial cancer. Libraries were prepared by immunoSEQ multiplex PCR; TCRdb keeps only in-frame clonotypes and omits some of them. The repertoire holds tens of thousands of clones, around 85% seen once, with 13% to 15% in the top ten. Time point given: pretreatment peripheral blood. The sample here was PBMCs, taken around atezolizumab (anti-PD-L1) treatment. The receptors here all came from a man between 60 and 75 years old with urothelial cancer.

J is TRBJ1-1 and V is TRBV2, with TRBD1 identical over 7 bases. The germline gives CDR1 SNHLY, CDR2 FYNNEI. CDR3 length equals 16 residues. J lost 1 base, V lost 4 bases, and 9 bases had no gene match. CDR3: CASSGSPTGSNTEAFF. The CDR3 DNA reads as TGTGCCAGCAGTGGTTCCCCGACAGGGTCGAACACTGAAGCTTTCTTT.

The rearrangement links TRBV5-1 to TRBJ2-7, with TRBD2 as a possible D gene (5 bases). The CDR3 has 13 residues. Germline V gene sequence: CDR1 SGHRS, CDR2 YFSETQ. V shed 1 base and J shed 6 bases, with 11 bases lying between them. Here the CDR3 DNA reads TGCGCCAGCAGCTTGACTCTAGCAGGCGAGCAGTACTTC. Residues: CASSLTLAGEQYF.

The chain joins TRBV7-8 to TRBJ2-7; possible D gene TRBD2, 6 bases. Trimming took off 7 bases at V and 3 bases at J, with 19 bases between the two ends. This CDR3 is 15 amino acids long. Germline V gives CDR1 SGHVS, CDR2 FQNEAQ. Written as DNA, the CDR3 is TGTGCCAGCATTGGGCGGGAAGGGGAATACTACGAGCAGTACTTC. Translation gives CASIGREGEYYEQYF.

V and J are TRBV7-3 and TRBJ2-2, with D perhaps TRBD2 (6 bases). Germline loops: CDR1 SGHTA, CDR2 FQGTGA. This CDR3 has 16 residues. Trimming pared 4 bases from V and 0 bases from J, leaving 12 bases between. CDR3 coding DNA: TGTGCCAGCAGCTACCCGGGACTCCCGAACACCGGGGAGCTGTTTTTT. This codes for CASSYPGLPNTGELFF.

The chain joins TRBV2 to TRBJ2-7; TRBD1 matches 7 bases. The CDR3 sequence is 14 residues long. Trimming cost V 10 bases and J 2 bases; bases outside gene matches: 11. The germline V gene has CDR1 SNHLY and CDR2 FYNNEI. Here the CDR3 DNA reads TGTGCCAACAAACGGGACAGAGGAGCCTACGAGCAGTACTTC. This codes for CANKRDRGAYEQYF.

The chain carries TRBV7-6 and TRBJ1-1; no reliable D call. Between the trimmed V and J ends, which lost 0 bases and 0 bases, there was a span of 5 bases. Per germline, CDR1 SGHVS and CDR2 FNYEAQ. This CDR3 is 14 amino acids long. CDR3 protein: CASSLAPVNTEAFF. The CDR3 coding sequence is TGTGCCAGCAGCTTAGCACCAGTGAACACTGAAGCTTTCTTT.

The rearrangement joins TRBV27 to TRBJ2-2; D unresolved. This CDR3 region has 12 residues. In germline, CDR1 is MNHEY, CDR2 SMNVEV (reference sequence). V shed 3 bases and J shed 7 bases, with 6 bases lying between them. In DNA form, the CDR3 reads TGTGCCAGCAGTTTGGCTGTCGGGGAGCTGTTTTTT. Its protein product is CASSLAVGELFF.

The chain couples TRBV28 to TRBJ2-7; 13 bases fit TRBD2. CDR1 and CDR2 from the germline V gene are MDHEN and SYDVKM. This CDR3 contains 14 residues. The trim removed 8 bases at V and 4 bases at J, leaving 5 bases unmatched. In nucleotides, the CDR3 is TGTGCCAGCGCCGGGGGACTAGCGGGGTACGAGCAGTACTTC. The encoded protein is CASAGGLAGYEQYF.

The CDR3: CASSLVQGDAGELFF. CDR3 nucleotides: TGTGCCAGCAGCTTAGTCCAGGGGGATGCGGGGGAGCTGTTTTTT. The chain has TRBV11-2 and TRBJ2-2, with TRBD1 matching over 7 bases. Germline CDR1 and CDR2: SGHAT and FQNNGV. With V trimmed by 1 base and J by 8 bases, 7 bases remained unmatched. The CDR3 is 15 amino acids.

The CDR3 loop reads CASSRQEVSGRKLDEQYF. The DNA for the CDR3 is TGCGCCAGCAGCCGGCAGGAGGTTAGCGGGAGGAAGCTGGACGAGCAGTACTTC. The V call is TRBV5-1, the J call TRBJ2-7; 10 bases fit TRBD2. Looked up from germline, CDR1 is SGHRS and CDR2 is YFSETQ. This CDR3 spans 18 amino acids. V trimming: 4 bases; J trimming: 5 bases; junction bases outside the gene matches: 18.

This chain joins TRBV18 and TRBJ2-5; tentatively, D is TRBD1 (6 bases). The ends were cut back, 1 base at V and 0 bases at J, with 12 bases in the middle. This CDR3 comprises 16 residues. Germline CDR1 KGHSH, CDR2 LQKENI. DNA of the CDR3: TGTGCCAGCTCACCACGCTCAGGGGACCACCAAGAGACCCAGTACTTC. Translation gives CASSPRSGDHQETQYF.

This rearrangement joins TRBV2 to TRBJ2-6; D not resolved. V lost 6 bases and J 4 bases, leaving 4 bases between the germline ends. This CDR3 region has 12 residues. Looked up from germline, CDR1 is SNHLY and CDR2 is FYNNEI. CDR3 bases: TGTGCCAGCAGGGCCGGGGCCAACGTCCTGACTTTC. This gives the protein CASRAGANVLTF.

This sequence joins TRBV7-6 and TRBJ1-2; D not certain. V was pared by 1 base and J by 0 bases, with 12 bases between. Germline loops: CDR1 SGHVS, CDR2 FNYEAQ. This CDR3 is built from 16 residues. For the CDR3, the DNA is TGTGCCAGCAGCTTAGACGCAGGTCCGGCTAACTATGGCTACACCTTC. The encoded protein is CASSLDAGPANYGYTF.

V is TRBV7-2 and J is TRBJ2-7; tentative D call: TRBD1 (6 bases). V shed 1 base and J shed 4 bases, with 14 bases lying between them. The CDR3 consists of 15 residues. The germline V gene has CDR1 SGHTA and CDR2 FQGNSA. CDR3 region: CASSLVSGVSYEQYF. The CDR3 DNA reads TGTGCCAGCAGCTTAGTTTCAGGGGTTTCGTACGAGCAGTACTTC.

The CDR3 DNA is TGTGCCAGCACGCTCTCAGCGTTTACTGAAGCTTTCTTT. Amino acid sequence: CASTLSAFTEAFF. This sequence joins TRBV6-6 and TRBJ1-1; D is unclear. CDR3 length equals 13 residues. V was cut by 7 bases and J by 5 bases, with 14 bases left in between. Germline loops: CDR1 MNHNY, CDR2 SVGAGI (reference sequence).

The chain joins TRBV7-2 to TRBJ2-7, with D possibly being TRBD2 (5 bases). The CDR3 consists of 14 residues. Per the germline V gene, CDR1 is SGHTA and CDR2 is FQGNSA. The V end lost 6 bases, the J end lost 3 bases, and 15 bases lay between the germline ends. The CDR3 is CASRLGGGSYEQYF. CDR3 DNA: TGTGCCAGCAGGCTTGGCGGAGGTAGCTACGAGCAGTACTTC.

V gene TRBV6-1 combines with J gene TRBJ2-2, with TRBD2 as a possible D gene (6 bases). The length of the CDR3 is 11 residues. CDR1 MNHNS and CDR2 SASEGT come from the germline V gene. Trimming removed 6 bases from V and 7 bases from J, with 6 bases in between. The CDR3 loop reads CASSGGGELFF. CDR3 DNA sequence: TGTGCCAGCAGCGGGGGCGGGGAGCTGTTTTTT.

This clone was detected once. This chain uses TRBV11-2 with TRBJ2-7; maybe TRBD2 (7 bases). V was pared by 7 bases and J by 4 bases, with 20 bases between. The CDR3 has 15 amino acids. Germline V gives CDR1 SGHAT, CDR2 FQNNGV. As DNA, the CDR3 is TGTGCCAGCAACCCAATTTCGGGGGGACAATACGAGCAGTACTTC. Amino acids: CASNPISGGQYEQYF.

The V gene is TRBV4-1, the J gene TRBJ1-5; 8 nucleotides line up with TRBD1. The CDR3 totals 18 residues. V lost 0 bases to trimming and J lost 5 bases; unmatched junction nucleotides: 12. Germline V gene sequence: CDR1 MGHRA, CDR2 YSYEKL. CDR3 bases: TGCGCCAGCAGCCAAGATCTTACCGACAGGGGAGTTTATCAGCCCCAGCATTTT. Protein: CASSQDLTDRGVYQPQHF.

The genes are TRBV11-2 and TRBJ1-5; D possibly corresponds to TRBD1 (6 bases). Germline V gene sequence: CDR1 SGHAT, CDR2 FQNNGV. There are 15 residues in the CDR3. V was shortened by 5 bases and J by 5 bases, with 16 bases between the two germline ends. CDR3 residues: CASSAIQGRHQPQHF. The DNA for the CDR3 is TGTGCCAGCAGCGCCATCCAGGGGCGGCATCAGCCCCAGCATTTT. The whole variable domain, filled in from reference TRBV11-2 and TRBJ1-5, reads EAGVAQSPRYKIIEKRQSVAFWCNPISGHATLYWYQQILGQGPKLLIQFQNNGVVDDSQLPKDRFSAERLKGVDSTLKIQPAKLEDSAVYLCASSAIQGRHQPQHFGDGTRLSIL.

The J gene is TRBJ2-3, the V gene TRBV7-9; 7 bases fit TRBD2. The CDR3 runs to 17 residues. V lost 3 bases to trimming and J lost 0 bases; unmatched junction nucleotides: 9. Germline CDR1 SEHNR, CDR2 FQNEAQ (reference sequence). CDR3 protein: CASSFGGGARSTDTQYF. The CDR3 region has the DNA TGTGCCAGCAGCTTCGGGGGAGGGGCACGAAGCACAGATACGCAGTATTTT.

V gene TRBV12-5 combines with J gene TRBJ1-1, with D unresolved. CDR3 size: 11 residues. Germline lookup yields CDR1 LGHNT and CDR2 FRNRAP. The V and J ends lost 3 bases and 4 bases respectively, with 3 bases between them. CDR3 amino acids: CASGFSTEAFF. The CDR3 bases are TGTGCTAGTGGTTTCAGCACTGAAGCTTTCTTT.